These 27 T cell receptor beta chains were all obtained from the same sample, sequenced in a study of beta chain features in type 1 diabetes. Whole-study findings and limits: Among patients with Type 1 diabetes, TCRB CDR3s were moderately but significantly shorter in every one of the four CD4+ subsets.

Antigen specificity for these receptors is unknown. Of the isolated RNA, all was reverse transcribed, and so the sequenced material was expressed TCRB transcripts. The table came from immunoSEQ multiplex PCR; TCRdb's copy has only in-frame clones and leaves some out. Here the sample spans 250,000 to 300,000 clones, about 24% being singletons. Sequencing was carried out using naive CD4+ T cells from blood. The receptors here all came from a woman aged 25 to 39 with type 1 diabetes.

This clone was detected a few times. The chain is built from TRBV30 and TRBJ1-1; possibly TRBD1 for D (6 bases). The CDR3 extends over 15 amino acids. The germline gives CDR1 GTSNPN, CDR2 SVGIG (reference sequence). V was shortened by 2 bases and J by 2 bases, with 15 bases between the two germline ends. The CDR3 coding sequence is TGTGCCTGGAGTCGTTTTTTAGGGGGAAACACTGAAGCTTTCTTT. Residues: CAWSRFLGGNTEAFF.

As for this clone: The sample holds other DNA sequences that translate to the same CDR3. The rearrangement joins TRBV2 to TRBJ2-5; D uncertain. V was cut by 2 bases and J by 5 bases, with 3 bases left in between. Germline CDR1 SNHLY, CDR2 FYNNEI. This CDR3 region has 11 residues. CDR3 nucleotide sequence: TGTGCCAGCAGTGAACGGGAGACCCAGTACTTC. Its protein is CASSERETQYF.

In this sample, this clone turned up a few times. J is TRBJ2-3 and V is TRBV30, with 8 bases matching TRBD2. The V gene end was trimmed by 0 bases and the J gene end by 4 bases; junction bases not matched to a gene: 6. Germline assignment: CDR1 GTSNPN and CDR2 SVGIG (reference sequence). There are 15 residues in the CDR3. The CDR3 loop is CAWSVRGTRADTQYF. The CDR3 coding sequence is TGTGCCTGGAGTGTACGAGGGACTAGGGCAGATACGCAGTATTTT.

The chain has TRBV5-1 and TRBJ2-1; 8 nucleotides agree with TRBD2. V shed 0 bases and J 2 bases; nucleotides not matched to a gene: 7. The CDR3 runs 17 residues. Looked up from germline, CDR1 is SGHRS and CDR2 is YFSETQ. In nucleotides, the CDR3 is TGCGCCAGCAGCTTGGACGGGAGGGCCACGACCTACAATGAGCAGTTCTTC. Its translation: CASSLDGRATTYNEQFF.

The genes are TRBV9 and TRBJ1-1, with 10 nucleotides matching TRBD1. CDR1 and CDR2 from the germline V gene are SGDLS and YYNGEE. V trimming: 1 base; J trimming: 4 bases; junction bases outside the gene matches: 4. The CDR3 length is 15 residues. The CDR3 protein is CASSVLGTGVTEAFF. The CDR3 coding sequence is TGTGCCAGCAGCGTACTCGGGACAGGGGTCACTGAAGCTTTCTTT.

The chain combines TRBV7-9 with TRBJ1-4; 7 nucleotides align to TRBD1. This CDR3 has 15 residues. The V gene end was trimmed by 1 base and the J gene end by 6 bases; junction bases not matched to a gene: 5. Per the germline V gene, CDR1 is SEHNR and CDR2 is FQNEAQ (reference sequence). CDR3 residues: CASSLGGGMDEKLFF. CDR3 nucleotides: TGTGCCAGCAGCTTAGGAGGGGGCATGGATGAAAAACTGTTTTTT.

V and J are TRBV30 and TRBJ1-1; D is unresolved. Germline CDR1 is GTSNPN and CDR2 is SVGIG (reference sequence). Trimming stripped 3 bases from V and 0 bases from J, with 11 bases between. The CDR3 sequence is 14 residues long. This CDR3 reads CAWSLQRLNTEAFF. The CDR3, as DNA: TGTGCCTGGAGCCTACAGAGATTGAACACTGAAGCTTTCTTT. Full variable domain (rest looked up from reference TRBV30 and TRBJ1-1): SQTIHQWPATLVQPVGSPLSLECTVEGTSNPNLYWYRQAAGRGLQLLFYSVGIGQISSEVPQNLSASRPQDRQFILSSKKLLLSDSGFYLCAWSLQRLNTEAFFGQGTRLTVV.

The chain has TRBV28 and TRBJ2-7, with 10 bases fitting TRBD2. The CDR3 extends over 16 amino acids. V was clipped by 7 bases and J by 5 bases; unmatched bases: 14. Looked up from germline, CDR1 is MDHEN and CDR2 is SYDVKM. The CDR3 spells CASTLPGLAKGHEQYF. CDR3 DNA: TGTGCCAGCACCCTACCGGGACTAGCGAAGGGCCACGAGCAGTACTTC. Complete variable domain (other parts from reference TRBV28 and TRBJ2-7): DVKVTQSSRYLVKRTGEKVFLECVQDMDHENMFWYRQDPGLGLRLIYFSYDVKMKEKGDIPEGYSVSREKKERFSLILESASTNQTSMYLCASTLPGLAKGHEQYFGPGTRLTVT.

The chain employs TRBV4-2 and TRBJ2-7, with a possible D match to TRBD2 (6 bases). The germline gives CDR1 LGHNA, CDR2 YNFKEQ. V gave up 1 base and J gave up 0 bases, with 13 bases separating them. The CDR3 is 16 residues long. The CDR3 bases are TGTGCCAGCAGCCAAGGGTTAGCGGAACTCTCCTACGAGCAGTACTTC. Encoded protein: CASSQGLAELSYEQYF.

The CDR3 DNA sequence: TGCGCCAGCAGCTTGGGCCAGGGGCACGAAAAACTGTTTTTT. Translation: CASSLGQGHEKLFF. This sequence joins TRBV5-1 and TRBJ1-4; D might be TRBD1 (6 bases). V was pared by 0 bases and J by 8 bases, with 11 bases between. The CDR3 runs to 14 residues. Germline V gene lookup returns CDR1 SGHRS and CDR2 YFSETQ.

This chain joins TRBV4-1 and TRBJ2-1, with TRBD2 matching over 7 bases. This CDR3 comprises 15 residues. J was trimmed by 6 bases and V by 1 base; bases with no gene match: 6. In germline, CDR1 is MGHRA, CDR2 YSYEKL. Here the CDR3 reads CASSQVGGPLNEQFF. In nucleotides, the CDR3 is TGCGCCAGCAGCCAAGTGGGAGGGCCGCTCAATGAGCAGTTCTTC.

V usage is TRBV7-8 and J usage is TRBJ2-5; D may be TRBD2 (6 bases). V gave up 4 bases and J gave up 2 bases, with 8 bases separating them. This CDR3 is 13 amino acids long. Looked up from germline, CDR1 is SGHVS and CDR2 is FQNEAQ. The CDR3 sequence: CASSSGEQETQYF. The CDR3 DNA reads TGTGCCAGCAGCTCGGGGGAACAAGAGACCCAGTACTTC. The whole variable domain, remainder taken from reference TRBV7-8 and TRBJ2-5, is GAGVSQSPRYKVAKRGQDVALRCDPISGHVSLFWYQQALGQGPEFLTYFQNEAQLDKSGLPSDRFFAERPEGSVSTLKIQRTQQEDSAVYLCASSSGEQETQYFGPGTRLLVL.

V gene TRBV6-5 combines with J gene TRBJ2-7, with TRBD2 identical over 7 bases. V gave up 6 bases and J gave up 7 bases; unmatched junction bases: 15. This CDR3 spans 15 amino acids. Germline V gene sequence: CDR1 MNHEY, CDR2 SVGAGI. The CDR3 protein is CASSPVGGRSGEQYF. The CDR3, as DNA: TGTGCCAGCAGCCCCGTGGGGGGGAGAAGTGGGGAGCAGTACTTC.

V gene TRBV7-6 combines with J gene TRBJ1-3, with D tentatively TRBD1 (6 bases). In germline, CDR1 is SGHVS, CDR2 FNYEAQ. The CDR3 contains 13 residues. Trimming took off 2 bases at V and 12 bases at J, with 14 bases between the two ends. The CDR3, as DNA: TGTGCCAGCAGCTTATTCGGCCCAGGGGACATATATTTT. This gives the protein CASSLFGPGDIYF. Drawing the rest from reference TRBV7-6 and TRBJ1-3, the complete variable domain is GAGVSQSPRYKVTKRGQDVALRCDPISGHVSLYWYRQALGQGPEFLTYFNYEAQQDKSGLPNDRFSAERPEGSISTLTIQRTEQRDSAMYRCASSLFGPGDIYFGEGSWLTVV.

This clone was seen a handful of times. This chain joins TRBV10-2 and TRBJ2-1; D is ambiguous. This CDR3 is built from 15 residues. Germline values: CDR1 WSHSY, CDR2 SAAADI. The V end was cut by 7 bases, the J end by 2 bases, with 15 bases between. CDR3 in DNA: TGCGCCAGCACCCCCTTAGCCGCAGCCTACAATGAGCAGTTCTTC. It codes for CASTPLAAAYNEQFF.

CDR3 nucleotide sequence: TGTGCCAGCAGGGACCCGGGACAGGGGACCCAGTACTTC. It is translated as CASRDPGQGTQYF. The chain combines TRBV28 with TRBJ2-5; 9 bases are shared with TRBD1. Trimming at V came to 6 bases and at J to 7 bases, leaving 6 bases not matched to a gene. CDR3 size: 13 residues. The germline V gene encodes CDR1 MDHEN and CDR2 SYDVKM.

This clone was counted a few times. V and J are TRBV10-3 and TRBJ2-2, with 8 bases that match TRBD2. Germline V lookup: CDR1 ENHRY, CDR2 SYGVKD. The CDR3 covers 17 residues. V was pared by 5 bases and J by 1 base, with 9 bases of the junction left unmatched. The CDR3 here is CAISPTGLAGNTGELFF. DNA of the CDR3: TGTGCCATCAGTCCGACTGGACTAGCAGGGAACACCGGGGAGCTGTTTTTT.

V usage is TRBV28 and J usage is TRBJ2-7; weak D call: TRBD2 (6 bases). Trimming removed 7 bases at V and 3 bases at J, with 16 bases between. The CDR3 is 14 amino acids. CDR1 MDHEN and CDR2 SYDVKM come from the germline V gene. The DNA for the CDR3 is TGTGCCAGCACTGCCCCGCGGGGTCGCTACGAGCAGTACTTC. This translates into CASTAPRGRYEQYF.

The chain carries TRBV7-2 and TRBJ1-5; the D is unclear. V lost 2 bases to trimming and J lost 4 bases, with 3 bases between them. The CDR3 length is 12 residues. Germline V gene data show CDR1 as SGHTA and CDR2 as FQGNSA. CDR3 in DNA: TGTGCCAGCAGCTTACCAAATCAGCCCCAGCATTTT. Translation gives CASSLPNQPQHF.

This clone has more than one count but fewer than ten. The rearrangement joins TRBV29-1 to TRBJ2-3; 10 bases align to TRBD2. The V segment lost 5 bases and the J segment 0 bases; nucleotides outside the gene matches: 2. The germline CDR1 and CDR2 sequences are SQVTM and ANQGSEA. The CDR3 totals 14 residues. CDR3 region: CSVRLAGSTDTQYF. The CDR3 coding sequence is TGCAGCGTTCGACTAGCGGGCAGCACAGATACGCAGTATTTT.

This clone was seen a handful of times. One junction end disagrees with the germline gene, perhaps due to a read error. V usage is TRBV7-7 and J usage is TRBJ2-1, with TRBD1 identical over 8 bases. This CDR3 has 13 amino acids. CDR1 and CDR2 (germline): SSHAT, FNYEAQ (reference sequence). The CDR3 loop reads CASSSSPDRGQFF. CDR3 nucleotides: TGTGCTAGCAGCTCCTCTCCTGACAGGGGGCAGTTCTTC. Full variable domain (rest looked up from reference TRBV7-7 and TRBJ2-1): GAGVSQSPRYKVTKRGQDVTLRCDPISSHATLYWYQQALGQGPEFLTYFNYEAQPDKSGLPSDRFSAERPEGSISTLTIQRTEQRDSAMYRCASSSSPDRGQFFGPGTRLTVL.

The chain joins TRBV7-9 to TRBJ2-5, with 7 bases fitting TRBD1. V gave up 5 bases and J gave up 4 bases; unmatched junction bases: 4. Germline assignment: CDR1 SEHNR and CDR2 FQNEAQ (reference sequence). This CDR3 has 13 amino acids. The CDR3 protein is CASSPRTGETQYF. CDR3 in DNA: TGTGCCAGCAGCCCTAGGACAGGAGAGACCCAGTACTTC.

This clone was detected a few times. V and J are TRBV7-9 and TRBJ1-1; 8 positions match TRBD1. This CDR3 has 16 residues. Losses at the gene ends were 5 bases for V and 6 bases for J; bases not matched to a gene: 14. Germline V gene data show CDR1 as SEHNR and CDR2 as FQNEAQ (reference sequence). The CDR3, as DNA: TGTGCCAGCAGCCCCTTCCTCGGACAGGGAAGAGCTGAAGCTTTCTTT. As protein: CASSPFLGQGRAEAFF.

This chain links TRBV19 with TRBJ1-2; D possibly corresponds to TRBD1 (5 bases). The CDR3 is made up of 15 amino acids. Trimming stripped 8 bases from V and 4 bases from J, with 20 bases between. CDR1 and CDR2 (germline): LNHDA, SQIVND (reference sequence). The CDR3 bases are TGTGCCAGTGAGCCGCGGGGCTCCCGGGGCTATGGCTACACCTTC. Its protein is CASEPRGSRGYGYTF.

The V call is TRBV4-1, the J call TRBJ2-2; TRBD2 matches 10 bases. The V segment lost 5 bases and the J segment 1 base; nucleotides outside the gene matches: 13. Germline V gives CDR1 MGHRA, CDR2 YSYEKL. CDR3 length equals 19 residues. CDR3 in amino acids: CASSSRFLASGGNTGELFF. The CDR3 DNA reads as TGCGCCAGCAGCTCACGCTTTCTGGCTAGCGGGGGGAACACCGGGGAGCTGTTTTTT.

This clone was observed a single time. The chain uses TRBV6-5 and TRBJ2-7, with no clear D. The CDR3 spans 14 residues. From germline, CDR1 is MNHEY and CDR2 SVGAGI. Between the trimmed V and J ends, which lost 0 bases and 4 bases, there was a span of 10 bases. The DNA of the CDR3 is TGTGCCAGCAGTTACTCGCGACACCTTTACGAGCAGTACTTC. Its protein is CASSYSRHLYEQYF.

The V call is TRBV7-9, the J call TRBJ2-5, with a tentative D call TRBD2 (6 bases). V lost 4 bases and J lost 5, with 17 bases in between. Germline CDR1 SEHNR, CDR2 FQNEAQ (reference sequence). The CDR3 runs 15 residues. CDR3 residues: CASSSRGTPGETQYF. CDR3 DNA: TGTGCCAGCAGCTCCCGCGGGACCCCAGGGGAGACCCAGTACTTC.